Listed below are T cell receptor beta chains from one sample, sequenced in a study of memory CD4+ T cells and cytomegalovirus serostatus. TCRdb's copy holds only in-frame clones and misses some; the assay was immunoSEQ multiplex PCR. The sample shows about 67,000 clones, about 70% of them seen only once. The sequencing sample was made of memory CD4+ T cells from blood. These TCRs come from an adult in good health and CMV-seropositive. Both conserved end residues are part of each CDR3.

cdr3_length,j_call,v_call,cdr3_aa
14,TRBJ2-7,TRBV28,CASSSHGISYEQYF
15,TRBJ1-5,TRBV7-2,CASSLVHYSNQPQHF
14,TRBJ1-6,TRBV4-3,CASSQELGHSPLHF
17,TRBJ1-5,TRBV9,CASSVVPAQGTNQPQHF
13,TRBJ1-5,TRBV5-1,CASSFTGGQPQHF
12,TRBJ1-2,TRBV28,CASTSGNYGYTF
15,TRBJ1-1,TRBV7-9,CASTGGEGRTTEAFF
14,TRBJ2-5,TRBV5-6,CATTWRGGLETQYF
14,TRBJ2-7,TRBV2,CASIWAGGSYEQYF
15,TRBJ1-2,TRBV29-1,CSVGGGGPGRGGYTF
12,TRBJ1-2,TRBV6-5,CASGTRNYGYTF
16,TRBJ2-6,TRBV4-1,CASSQGLRVGANVLTF
15,TRBJ2-2,TRBV7-2,CASSLLSGSAGELFF
14,TRBJ1-6,TRBV2,CASQQDSYNSPLHF
15,TRBJ1-2,TRBV19,CASMVPGTPNYGYTF
15,TRBJ1-3,TRBV6-1,CASRPTGFSGNTIYF
14,TRBJ2-3,TRBV7-9,CASSPLDYTDTQYF
14,TRBJ2-5,TRBV4-2,CASSQVGTQETQYF
14,TRBJ2-1,TRBV2,CASTGLAVNNEQFF
15,TRBJ2-3,TRBV28,CASSPPSGVPDTQYF
15,TRBJ1-6,TRBV7-2,CASSLRQGNNSPLHF
14,TRBJ2-7,TRBV7-2,CASSWTSGAYEQYF
13,TRBJ1-1,TRBV7-9,CASSPMRGTEAFF
15,TRBJ1-5,TRBV2,CASSRRGDSNQPQHF
15,TRBJ1-5,TRBV6-1,CASSEAGGVTQPQHF
20,TRBJ2-2,TRBV27,CASSPQWGGGGRGYIGELFF
15,TRBJ1-6,TRBV6-6,CASSQSRGSDSPLHF
16,TRBJ2-3,TRBV4-2,CASSQERTKGADTQYF
17,TRBJ2-3,TRBV6-1,CASSEAAGTFFTDTQYF